This paragraph reports one TCR beta chain. What it binds is unknown. The record originates from a study of identical twins. General study findings and limits: Out-of-frame alpha sequences shared by twins showed excess low generation probability. The authors drew conclusions from cross-sectional statistical analysis rather than following the same donors. Models predicted less out-of-frame TCR alpha sharing in monozygotic twins than was found.

TCRdb independently ran MiXCR on the 5' RACE reads; one entry per CDR3 protein. The table lists some 900,000 distinct CDR3 sequences, 12% of them singletons. V gave up 3 bases and J gave up 6 bases, with 30 bases separating them. The CDR3 runs 19 residues. The germline V gene has CDR1 SQVTM and CDR2 ANQGSEA. A further study also used this sample, focusing on yellow fever vaccine responses in identical twins.

The sample comprised PBMCs. The rearrangement links TRBV29-1 to TRBJ2-1, with a weak D call TRBD2 (6 bases). The receptor was derived from a woman under 30 in good health. CDR3 DNA sequence: TGCAGCGTTGACTGGGCGACTAGTCCGGTGGGACGGACATCCAATGAGCAGTTCTTC. Translation: CSVDWATSPVGRTSNEQFF.